The present T cell receptor (beta chain) was sequenced within a study of T-cell memory formation after mild COVID-19. Findings and caveats of the study: Some clones that responded were present in memory (sampled pre-infection), which suggests cross-reactive memory joined. Second-wave clones with a day 37 peak had unconfirmed SARS-CoV-2 specificity.

TCRdb used MiXCR to reprocess the 5' RACE reads, holding one entry per CDR3 protein. The data contain fewer than 400,000 distinct CDR3 sequences, 13% of them seen just once; the ten biggest clones take up around a fifth. The CDR3 runs to 16 residues. Germline values: CDR1 PRHDT, CDR2 FYEKMQ (reference sequence). V was trimmed by 6 bases and J by 10 bases, leaving 25 bases between them. For this clonotype: Antigen unknown.

This clonotype originated in a man aged 18-30 years who had mild COVID-19 (a few samples of this study predate the infection). Cell type and time point are not known. The specimen sequenced was PBMCs or a T cell subset sorted from them (not recorded which). The chain combines TRBV13 with TRBJ2-1; D call uncertain. The CDR3 region is CASSFQGGSSLVEQFF. Written as DNA, the CDR3 is TGTGCCAGCAGTTTCCAAGGTGGCAGCTCCTTAGTAGAGCAGTTCTTC.